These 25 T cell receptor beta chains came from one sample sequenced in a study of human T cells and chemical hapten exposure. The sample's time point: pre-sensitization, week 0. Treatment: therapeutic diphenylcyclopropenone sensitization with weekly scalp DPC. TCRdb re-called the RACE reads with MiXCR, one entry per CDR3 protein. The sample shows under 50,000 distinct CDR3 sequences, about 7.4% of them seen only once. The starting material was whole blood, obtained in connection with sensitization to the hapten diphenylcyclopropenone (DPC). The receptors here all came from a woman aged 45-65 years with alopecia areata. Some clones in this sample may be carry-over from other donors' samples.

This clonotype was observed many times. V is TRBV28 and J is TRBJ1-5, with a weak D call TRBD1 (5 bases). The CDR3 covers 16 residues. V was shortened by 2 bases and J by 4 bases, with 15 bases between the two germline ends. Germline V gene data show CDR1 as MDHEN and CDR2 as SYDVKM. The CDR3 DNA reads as TGTGCCAGCAGTTTAGCGGGGGGAGGCCTAAATCAGCCCCAGCATTTT. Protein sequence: CASSLAGGGLNQPQHF.

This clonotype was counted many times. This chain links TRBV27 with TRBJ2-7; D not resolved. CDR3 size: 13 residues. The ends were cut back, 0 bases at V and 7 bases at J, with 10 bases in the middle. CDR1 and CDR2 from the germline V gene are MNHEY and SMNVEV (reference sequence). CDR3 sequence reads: CASSLSLPKEQYF. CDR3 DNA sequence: TGTGCCAGCAGTTTATCGCTGCCTAAGGAGCAGTACTTC.

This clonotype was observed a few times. CDR3 sequence reads: CATGDAYEQYF. As DNA, the CDR3 is TGTGCCACCGGGGACGCCTACGAGCAGTACTTC. The gene calls are TRBV10-3 and TRBJ2-7; perhaps D is TRBD1 or TRBD2 (5 bases each). From germline, CDR1 is ENHRY and CDR2 SYGVKD. The CDR3 has 11 amino acids. Trimming took 10 bases from V and 2 from J, leaving 9 bases between them.

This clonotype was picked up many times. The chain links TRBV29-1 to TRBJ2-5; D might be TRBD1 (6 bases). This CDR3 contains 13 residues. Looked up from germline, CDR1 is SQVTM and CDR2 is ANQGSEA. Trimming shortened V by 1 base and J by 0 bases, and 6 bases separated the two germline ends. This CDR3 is CSVEGDNQETQYF. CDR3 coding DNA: TGCAGCGTTGAAGGGGACAACCAAGAGACCCAGTACTTC. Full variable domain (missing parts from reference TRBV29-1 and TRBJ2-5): SAVISQKPSRDICQRGTSLTIQCQVDSQVTMMFWYRQQPGQSLTLIATANQGSEATYESGFVIDKFPISRPNLTFSTLTVSNMSPEDSSIYLCSVEGDNQETQYFGPGTRLLVL.

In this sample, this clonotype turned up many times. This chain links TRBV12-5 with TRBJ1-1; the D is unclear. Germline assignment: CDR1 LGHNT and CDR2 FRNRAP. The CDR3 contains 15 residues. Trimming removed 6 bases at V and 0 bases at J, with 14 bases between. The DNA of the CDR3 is TGTGCTAGTGGGGTAAGCCGGGTCTTGAACACTGAAGCTTTCTTT. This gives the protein CASGVSRVLNTEAFF.

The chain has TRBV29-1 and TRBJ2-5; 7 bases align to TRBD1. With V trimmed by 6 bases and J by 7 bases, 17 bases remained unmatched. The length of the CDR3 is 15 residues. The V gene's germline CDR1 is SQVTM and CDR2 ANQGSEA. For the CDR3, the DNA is TGCAGCGTCGTGTCGGGGACAGCCTGGACCGGGACCCAGTACTTC. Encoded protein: CSVVSGTAWTGTQYF.

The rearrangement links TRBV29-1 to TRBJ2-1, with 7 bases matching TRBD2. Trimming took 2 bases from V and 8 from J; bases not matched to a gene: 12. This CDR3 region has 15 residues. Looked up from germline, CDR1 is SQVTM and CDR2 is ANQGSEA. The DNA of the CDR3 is TGCAGCGTTGAAACGGTAGCGGGTAACTGGGATGAGCAGTTCTTC. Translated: CSVETVAGNWDEQFF.

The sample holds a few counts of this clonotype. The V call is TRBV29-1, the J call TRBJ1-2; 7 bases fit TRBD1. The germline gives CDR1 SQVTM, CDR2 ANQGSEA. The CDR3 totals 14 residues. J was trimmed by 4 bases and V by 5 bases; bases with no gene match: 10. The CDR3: CSVPPPTGIYGYTF. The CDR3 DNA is TGCAGCGTTCCCCCCCCGACAGGGATCTATGGCTACACCTTC.

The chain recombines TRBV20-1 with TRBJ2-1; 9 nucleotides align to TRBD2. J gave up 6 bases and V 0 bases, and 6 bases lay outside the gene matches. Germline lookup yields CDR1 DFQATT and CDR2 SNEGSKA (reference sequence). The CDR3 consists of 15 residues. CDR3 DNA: TGCAGTGCTAGAGATCTAGCGGGGACGGGCAATGAGCAGTTCTTC. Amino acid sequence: CSARDLAGTGNEQFF.

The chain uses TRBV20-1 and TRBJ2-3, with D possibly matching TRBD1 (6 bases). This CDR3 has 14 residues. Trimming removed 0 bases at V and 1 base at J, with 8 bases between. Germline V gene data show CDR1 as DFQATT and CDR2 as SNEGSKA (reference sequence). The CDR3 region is CSARDQGRTDTQYF. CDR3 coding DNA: TGCAGTGCTAGAGACCAGGGGCGCACAGATACGCAGTATTTT.

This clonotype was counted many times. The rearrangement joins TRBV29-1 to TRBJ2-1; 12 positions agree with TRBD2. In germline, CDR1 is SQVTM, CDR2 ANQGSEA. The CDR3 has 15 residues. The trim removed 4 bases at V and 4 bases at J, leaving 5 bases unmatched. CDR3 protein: CSVGLAGEAYNEQFF. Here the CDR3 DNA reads TGCAGCGTTGGACTAGCGGGAGAGGCTTACAATGAGCAGTTCTTC.

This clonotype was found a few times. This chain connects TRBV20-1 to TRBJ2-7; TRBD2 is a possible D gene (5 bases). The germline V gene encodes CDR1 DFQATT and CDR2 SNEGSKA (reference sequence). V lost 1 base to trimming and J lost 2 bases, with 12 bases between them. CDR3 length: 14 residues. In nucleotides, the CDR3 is TGCAGTGCTAGAGGCGACCCGAGGGCCTACGAGCAGTACTTC. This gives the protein CSARGDPRAYEQYF.

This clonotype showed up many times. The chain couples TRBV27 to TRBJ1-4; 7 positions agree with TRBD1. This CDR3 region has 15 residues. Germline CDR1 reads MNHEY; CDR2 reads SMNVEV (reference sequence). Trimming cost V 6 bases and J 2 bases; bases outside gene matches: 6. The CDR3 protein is CASRDRRGTNEKLFF. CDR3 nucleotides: TGTGCCAGCAGGGACAGGAGGGGGACTAATGAAAAACTGTTTTTT.

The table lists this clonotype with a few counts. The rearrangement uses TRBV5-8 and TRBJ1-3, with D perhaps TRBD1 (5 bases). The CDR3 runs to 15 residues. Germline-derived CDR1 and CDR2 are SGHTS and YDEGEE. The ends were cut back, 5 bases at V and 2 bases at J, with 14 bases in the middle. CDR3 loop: CASSWDGRAGNTIYF. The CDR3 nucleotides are TGTGCCAGCAGTTGGGACGGAAGGGCTGGAAACACCATATATTTT.

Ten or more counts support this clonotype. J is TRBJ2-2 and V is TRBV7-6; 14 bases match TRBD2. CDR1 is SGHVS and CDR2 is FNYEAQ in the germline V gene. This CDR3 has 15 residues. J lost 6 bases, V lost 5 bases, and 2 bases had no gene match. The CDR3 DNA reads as TGTGCCAGCAGCCCGACTAGCGGGAGGGCCGGGGAGCTGTTTTTT. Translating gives CASSPTSGRAGELFF.

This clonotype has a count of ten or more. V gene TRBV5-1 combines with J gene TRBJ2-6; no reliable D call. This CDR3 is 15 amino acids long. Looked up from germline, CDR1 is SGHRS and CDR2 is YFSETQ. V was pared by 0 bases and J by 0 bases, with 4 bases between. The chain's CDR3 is CASSLGPSGANVLTF. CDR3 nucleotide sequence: TGCGCCAGCAGCTTGGGGCCCTCTGGGGCCAACGTCCTGACTTTC.

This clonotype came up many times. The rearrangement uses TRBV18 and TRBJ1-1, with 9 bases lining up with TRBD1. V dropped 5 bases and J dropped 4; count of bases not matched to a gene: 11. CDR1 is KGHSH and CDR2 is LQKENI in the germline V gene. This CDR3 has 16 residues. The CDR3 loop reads CASSTRDRVDGTEAFF. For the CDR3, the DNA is TGTGCCAGCTCAACCCGGGACAGGGTGGACGGCACTGAAGCTTTCTTT.

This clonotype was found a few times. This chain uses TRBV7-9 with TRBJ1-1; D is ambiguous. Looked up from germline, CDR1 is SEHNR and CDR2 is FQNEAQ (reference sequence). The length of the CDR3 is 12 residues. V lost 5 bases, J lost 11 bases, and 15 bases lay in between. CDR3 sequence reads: CASSTQAVGAFF. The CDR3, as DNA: TGTGCCAGCAGCACCCAAGCGGTAGGGGCTTTCTTT.

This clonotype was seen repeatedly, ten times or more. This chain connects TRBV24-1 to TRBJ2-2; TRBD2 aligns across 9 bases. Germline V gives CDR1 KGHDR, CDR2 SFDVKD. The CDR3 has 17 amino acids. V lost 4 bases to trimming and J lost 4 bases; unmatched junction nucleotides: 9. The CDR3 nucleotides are TGTGCCACCAGTGACCTAACTAGCGGGCGCGCCACCGGGGAGCTGTTTTTT. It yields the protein CATSDLTSGRATGELFF.

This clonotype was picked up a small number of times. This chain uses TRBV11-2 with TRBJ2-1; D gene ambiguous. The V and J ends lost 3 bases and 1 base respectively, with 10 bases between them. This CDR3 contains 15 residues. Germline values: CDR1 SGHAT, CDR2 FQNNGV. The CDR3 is CASSFVRGSYNEQFF. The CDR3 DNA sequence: TGTGCCAGCAGCTTCGTCCGTGGATCCTACAATGAGCAGTTCTTC.

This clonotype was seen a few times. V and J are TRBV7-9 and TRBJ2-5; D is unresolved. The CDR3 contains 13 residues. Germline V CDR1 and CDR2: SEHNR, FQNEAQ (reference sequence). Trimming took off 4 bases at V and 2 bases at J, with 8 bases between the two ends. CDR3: CASSSGPQETQYF. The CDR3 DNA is TGTGCCAGCAGCTCCGGACCGCAAGAGACCCAGTACTTC.

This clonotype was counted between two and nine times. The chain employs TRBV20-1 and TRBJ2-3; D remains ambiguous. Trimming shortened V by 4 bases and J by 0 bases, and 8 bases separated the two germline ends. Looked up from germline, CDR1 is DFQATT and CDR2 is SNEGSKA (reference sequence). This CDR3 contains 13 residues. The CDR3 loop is CSATGTSTDTQYF. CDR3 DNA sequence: TGCAGTGCTACCGGAACTAGCACAGATACGCAGTATTTT.

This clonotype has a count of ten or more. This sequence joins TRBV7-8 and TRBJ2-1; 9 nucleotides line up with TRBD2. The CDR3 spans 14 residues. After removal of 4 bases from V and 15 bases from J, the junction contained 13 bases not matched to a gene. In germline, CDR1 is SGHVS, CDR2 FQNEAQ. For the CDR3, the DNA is TGTGCCAGCAGCTCCGGCTTTAGCGGGAGTGGTCCGTTCTTC. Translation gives CASSSGFSGSGPFF.

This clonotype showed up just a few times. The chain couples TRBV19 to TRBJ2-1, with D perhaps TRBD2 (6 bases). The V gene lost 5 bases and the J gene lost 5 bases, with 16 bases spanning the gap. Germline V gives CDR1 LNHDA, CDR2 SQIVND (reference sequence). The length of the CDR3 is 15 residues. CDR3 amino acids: CASSARTKVDNEQFF. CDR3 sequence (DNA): TGTGCCAGTAGTGCCAGGACTAAGGTCGACAATGAGCAGTTCTTC.

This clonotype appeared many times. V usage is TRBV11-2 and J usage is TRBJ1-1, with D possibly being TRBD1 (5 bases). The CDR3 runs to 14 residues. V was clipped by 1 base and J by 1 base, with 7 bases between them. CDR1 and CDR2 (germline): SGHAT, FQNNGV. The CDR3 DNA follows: TGTGCCAGCAGCTTAGGGGGCAAGAACACTGAAGCTTTCTTT. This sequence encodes CASSLGGKNTEAFF.